The sequence of this T cell receptor (beta chain) was determined in a study of T cell responses to AZD1222 COVID-19 vaccine. Germline V CDR1 and CDR2: SNHLY, FYNNEI. Trimming shortened V by 6 bases and J by 7 bases, and 16 bases separated the two germline ends. The CDR3 sequence is 14 residues long. Produced via immunoSEQ multiplex PCR; TCRdb's table is partial and in-frame only. The sample comprises 90,000 to 100,000 clones, roughly 87% of which are singletons, and about 3% rests with the top ten. This specimen consisted of peripheral blood, obtained on day 0 of AZD1222 vaccination. This chain links TRBV2 with TRBJ2-1; no clear D. The sequence was collected from an adult in good health. DNA for the CDR3: TGTGCCAGCAGCGACTCATCCGGGCGGAATGAGCAGTTCTTC. Amino acid sequence: CASSDSSGRNEQFF.